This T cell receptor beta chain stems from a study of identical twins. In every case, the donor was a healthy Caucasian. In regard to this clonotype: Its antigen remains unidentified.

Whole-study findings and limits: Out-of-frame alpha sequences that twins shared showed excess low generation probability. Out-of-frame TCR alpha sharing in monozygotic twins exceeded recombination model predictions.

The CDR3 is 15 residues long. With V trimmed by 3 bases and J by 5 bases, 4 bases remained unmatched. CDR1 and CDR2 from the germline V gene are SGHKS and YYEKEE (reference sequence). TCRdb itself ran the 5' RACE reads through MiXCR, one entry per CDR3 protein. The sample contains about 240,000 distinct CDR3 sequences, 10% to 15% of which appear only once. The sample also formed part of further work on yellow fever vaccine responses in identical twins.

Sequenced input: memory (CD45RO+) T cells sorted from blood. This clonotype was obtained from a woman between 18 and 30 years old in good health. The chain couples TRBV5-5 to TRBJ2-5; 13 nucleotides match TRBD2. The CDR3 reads CASSSRTSGGETQYF. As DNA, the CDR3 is TGTGCCAGCAGCTCGCGGACTAGCGGGGGTGAGACCCAGTACTTC. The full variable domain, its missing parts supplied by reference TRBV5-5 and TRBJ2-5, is DAGVTQSPTHLIKTRGQQVTLRCSPISGHKSVSWYQQVLGQGPQFIFQYYEKEERGRGNFPDRFSARQFPNYSSELNVNALLLGDSALYLCASSSRTSGGETQYFGPGTRLLVL.